This TCR beta chain was obtained from a study of cytomegalovirus exposure and HLA in healthy donors. The overall study: The 110 or so validation repertoires used a platform that matched the one used for the approximately 620 first-cohort repertoires, as a later analysis reported. Study-wide results and caveats: Using the classifier, cytomegalovirus status was reportedly diagnosed with high specificity and sensitivity. The tendency of first-cohort TCR clusters to co-occur in the roughly 120 validation repertoires was the finding of a later analysis.

Sequencing was performed with immunoSEQ multiplex PCR; in TCRdb, only in-frame clones are kept and a portion is missing. The sample records approximately 300,000 clones, 70% to 90% being singletons. Remarks on this clone: The antigen is unknown.

It was the roughly 110-subject validation cohort, separate from the roughly 700-subject first cohort, to which the donors belonged. CDR1 and CDR2 from the germline V gene are SGHKS and YYEKEE (reference sequence). V lost 4 bases to trimming and J lost 2 bases, with 18 bases between them. The CDR3 is made up of 17 amino acids. J is TRBJ2-2 and V is TRBV5-5, with D possibly matching TRBD2 (5 bases). The sequencing sample was made of PBMCs. The sequence was obtained from a woman between 18 and 29 years old in good health and CMV-seronegative. CDR3 sequence (DNA): TGTGCCAGCAGCACGCGGGCATCCCTGGCAAACACCGGGGAGCTGTTTTTT. It translates to CASSTRASLANTGELFF. Based on the CDR3 plus reference TRBV5-5 and TRBJ2-2, the full variable domain is DAGVTQSPTHLIKTRGQQVTLRCSPISGHKSVSWYQQVLGQGPQFIFQYYEKEERGRGNFPDRFSARQFPNYSSELNVNALLLGDSALYLCASSTRASLANTGELFFGEGSRLTVL.